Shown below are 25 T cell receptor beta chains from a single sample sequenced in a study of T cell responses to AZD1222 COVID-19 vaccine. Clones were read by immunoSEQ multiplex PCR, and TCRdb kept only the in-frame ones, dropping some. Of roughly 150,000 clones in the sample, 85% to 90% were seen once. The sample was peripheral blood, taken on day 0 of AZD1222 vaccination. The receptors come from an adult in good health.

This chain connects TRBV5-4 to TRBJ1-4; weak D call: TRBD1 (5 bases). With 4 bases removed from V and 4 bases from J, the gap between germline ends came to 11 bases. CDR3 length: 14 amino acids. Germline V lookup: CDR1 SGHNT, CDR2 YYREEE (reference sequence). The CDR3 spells CASSAGTVNEKLFF. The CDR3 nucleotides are TGTGCCAGCAGCGCCGGGACGGTTAATGAAAAACTGTTTTTT.

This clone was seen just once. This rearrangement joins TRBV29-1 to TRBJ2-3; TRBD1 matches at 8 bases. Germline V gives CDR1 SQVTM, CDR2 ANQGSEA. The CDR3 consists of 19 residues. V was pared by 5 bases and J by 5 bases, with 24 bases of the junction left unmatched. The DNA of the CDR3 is TGCAGCGTTACCCGGACAGGGACGTACACTAGCCACACACTAGATACGCAGTATTTT. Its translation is CSVTRTGTYTSHTLDTQYF.

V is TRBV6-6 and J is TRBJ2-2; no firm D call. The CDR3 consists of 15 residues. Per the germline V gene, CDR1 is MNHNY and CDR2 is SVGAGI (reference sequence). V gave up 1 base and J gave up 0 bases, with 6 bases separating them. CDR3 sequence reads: CASSYFPSNTGELFF. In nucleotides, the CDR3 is TGTGCCAGCAGTTACTTTCCCTCGAACACCGGGGAGCTGTTTTTT.

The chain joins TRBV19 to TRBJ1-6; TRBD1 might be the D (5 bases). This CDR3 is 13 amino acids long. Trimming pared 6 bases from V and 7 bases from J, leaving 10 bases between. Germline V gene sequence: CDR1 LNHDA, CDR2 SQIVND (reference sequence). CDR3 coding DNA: TGTGCCAGTAGCAGTCGGGGGAATTCACCCCTCCACTTT. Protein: CASSSRGNSPLHF.

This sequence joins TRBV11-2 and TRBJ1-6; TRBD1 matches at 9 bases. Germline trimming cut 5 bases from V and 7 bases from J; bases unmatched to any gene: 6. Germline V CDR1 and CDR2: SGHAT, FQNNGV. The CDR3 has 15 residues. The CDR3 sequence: CASSTRTGANSPLHF. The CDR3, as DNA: TGTGCCAGCAGCACCAGGACAGGGGCAAATTCACCCCTCCACTTT.

The CDR3 region is CATSWDRVPTGELFF. CDR3 in DNA: TGTGCCACCAGCTGGGACAGGGTCCCCACCGGGGAGCTGTTTTTT. The chain recombines TRBV15 with TRBJ2-2; 9 bases line up with TRBD1. The V segment lost 5 bases and the J segment 4 bases; nucleotides outside the gene matches: 5. Germline V lookup: CDR1 LNHNV, CDR2 YYDKDF (reference sequence). This CDR3 comprises 15 residues.

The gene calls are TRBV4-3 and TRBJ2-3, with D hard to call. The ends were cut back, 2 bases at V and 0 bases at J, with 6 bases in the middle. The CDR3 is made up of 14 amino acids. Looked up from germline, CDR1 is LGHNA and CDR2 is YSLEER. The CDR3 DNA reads TGCGCCAGCAGCCAATATCCTAGCACAGATACGCAGTATTTT. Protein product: CASSQYPSTDTQYF.

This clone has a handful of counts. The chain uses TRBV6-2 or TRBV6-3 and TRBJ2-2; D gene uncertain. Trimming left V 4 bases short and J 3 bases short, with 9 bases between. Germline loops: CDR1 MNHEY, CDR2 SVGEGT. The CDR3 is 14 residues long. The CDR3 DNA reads TGTGCCAGCAGTTTGTCGAGCGACACCGGGGAGCTGTTTTTT. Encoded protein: CASSLSSDTGELFF.

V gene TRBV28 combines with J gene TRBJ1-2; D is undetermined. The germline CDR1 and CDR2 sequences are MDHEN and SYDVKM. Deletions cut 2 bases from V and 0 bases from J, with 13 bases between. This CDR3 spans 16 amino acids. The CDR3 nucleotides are TGTGCCAGCAGTTTAAGTGGGGTTGGAGCTAACTATGGCTACACCTTC. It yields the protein CASSLSGVGANYGYTF.

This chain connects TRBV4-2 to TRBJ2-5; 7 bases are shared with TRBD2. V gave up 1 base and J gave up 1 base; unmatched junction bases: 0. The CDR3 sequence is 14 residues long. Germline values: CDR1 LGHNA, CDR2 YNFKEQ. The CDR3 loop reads CASSQGTSQETQYF. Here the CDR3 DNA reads TGTGCCAGCAGCCAAGGGACTAGCCAAGAGACCCAGTACTTC.

The CDR3 DNA follows: TGCGCCAGCAGCCAAGAACCGGGCAGGGGATACGAGCAGTACGTC. Protein product: CASSQEPGRGYEQYV. This chain uses TRBV4-1 with TRBJ2-7; possibly TRBD1 for D (6 bases). V shed 0 bases and J shed 4 bases, with 13 bases lying between them. Per the germline V gene, CDR1 is MGHRA and CDR2 is YSYEKL. The CDR3 consists of 15 residues.

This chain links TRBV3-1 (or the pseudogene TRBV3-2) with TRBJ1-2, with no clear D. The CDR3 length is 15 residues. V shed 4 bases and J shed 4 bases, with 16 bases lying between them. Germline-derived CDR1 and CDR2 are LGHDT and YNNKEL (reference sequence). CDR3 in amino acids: CASSRSSPTVYGYTF. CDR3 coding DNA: TGTGCCAGCAGCCGATCTTCCCCGACCGTCTATGGCTACACCTTC.

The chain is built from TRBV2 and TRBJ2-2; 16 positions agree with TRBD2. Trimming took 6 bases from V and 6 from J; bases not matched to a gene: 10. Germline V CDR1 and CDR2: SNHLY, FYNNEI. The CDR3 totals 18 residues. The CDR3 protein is CASRLTGTSGGAAGELFF. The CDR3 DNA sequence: TGTGCCAGCAGGCTAACCGGGACTAGCGGGGGGGCCGCCGGGGAGCTGTTTTTT.

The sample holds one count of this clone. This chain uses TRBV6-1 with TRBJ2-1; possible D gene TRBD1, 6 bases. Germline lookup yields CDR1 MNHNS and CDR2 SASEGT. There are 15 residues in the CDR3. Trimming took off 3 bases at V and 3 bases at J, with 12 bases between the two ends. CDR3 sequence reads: CASSDLGAHYNEQFF. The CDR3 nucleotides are TGTGCCAGCAGTGATCTGGGGGCCCACTACAATGAGCAGTTCTTC.

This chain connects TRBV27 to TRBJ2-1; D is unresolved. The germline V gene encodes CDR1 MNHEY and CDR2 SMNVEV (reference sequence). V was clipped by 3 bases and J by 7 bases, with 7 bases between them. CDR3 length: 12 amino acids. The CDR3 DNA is TGTGCCAGCAGTTTTCCAGCAAATGAGCAGTTCTTC. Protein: CASSFPANEQFF.

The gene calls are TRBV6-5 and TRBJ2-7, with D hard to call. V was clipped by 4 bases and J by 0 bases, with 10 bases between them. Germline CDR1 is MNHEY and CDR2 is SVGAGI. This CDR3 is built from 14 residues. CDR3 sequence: CASSSKDGSYEQYV. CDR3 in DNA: TGTGCCAGCAGTTCGAAGGACGGCTCCTACGAGCAGTACGTC.

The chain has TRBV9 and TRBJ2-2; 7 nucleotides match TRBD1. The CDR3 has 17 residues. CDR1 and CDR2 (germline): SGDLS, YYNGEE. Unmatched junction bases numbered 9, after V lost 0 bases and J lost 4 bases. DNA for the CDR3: TGTGCCAGCAGCGTAGTGAGAGACAGGGAACTCACCGGGGAGCTGTTTTTT. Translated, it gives CASSVVRDRELTGELFF.

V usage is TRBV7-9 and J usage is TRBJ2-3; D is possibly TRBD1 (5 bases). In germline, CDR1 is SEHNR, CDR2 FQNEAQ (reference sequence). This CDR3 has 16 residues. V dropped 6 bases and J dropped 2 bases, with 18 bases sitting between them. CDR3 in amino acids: CASSLRAIAYTDTQYF. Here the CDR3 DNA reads TGTGCCAGCAGTCTCAGGGCCATTGCCTACACAGATACGCAGTATTTT.

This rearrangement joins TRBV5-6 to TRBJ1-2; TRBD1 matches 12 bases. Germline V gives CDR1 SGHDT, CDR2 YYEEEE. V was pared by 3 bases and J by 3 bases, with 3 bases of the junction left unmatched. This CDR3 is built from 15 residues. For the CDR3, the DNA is TGTGCCAGCAGCTCCGGGACAGGGGGCTACTATGGCTACACCTTC. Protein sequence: CASSSGTGGYYGYTF.

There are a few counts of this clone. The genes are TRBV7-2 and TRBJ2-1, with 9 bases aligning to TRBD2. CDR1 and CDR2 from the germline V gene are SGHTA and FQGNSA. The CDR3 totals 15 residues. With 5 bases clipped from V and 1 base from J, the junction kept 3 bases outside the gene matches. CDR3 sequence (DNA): TGTGCCAGCAGCCCGACTAGCGGTTCCTACAATGAGCAGTTCTTC. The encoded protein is CASSPTSGSYNEQFF.

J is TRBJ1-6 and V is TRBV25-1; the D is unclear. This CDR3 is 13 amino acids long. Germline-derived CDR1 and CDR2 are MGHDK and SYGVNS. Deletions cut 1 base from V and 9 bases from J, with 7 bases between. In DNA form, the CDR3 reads TGTGCCAGCAGTGAATCCAAAGGTTCACCCCTCCACTTT. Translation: CASSESKGSPLHF. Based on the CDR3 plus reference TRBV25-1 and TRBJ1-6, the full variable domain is EADIYQTPRYLVIGTGKKITLECSQTMGHDKMYWYQQDPGMELHLIHYSYGVNSTEKGDLSSESTVSRIRTEHFPLTLESARPSHTSQYLCASSESKGSPLHFGNGTRLTVT.

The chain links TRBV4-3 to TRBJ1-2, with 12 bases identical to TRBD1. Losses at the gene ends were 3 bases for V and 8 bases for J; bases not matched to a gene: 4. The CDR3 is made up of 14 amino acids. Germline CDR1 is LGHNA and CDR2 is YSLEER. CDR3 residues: CASSQGQGARGYTF. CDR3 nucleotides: TGCGCCAGCAGCCAGGGACAGGGGGCGCGGGGCTACACCTTC.

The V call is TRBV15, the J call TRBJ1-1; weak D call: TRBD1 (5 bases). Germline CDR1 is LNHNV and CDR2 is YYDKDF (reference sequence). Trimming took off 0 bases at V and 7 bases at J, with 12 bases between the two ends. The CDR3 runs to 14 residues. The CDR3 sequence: CATSRESGLDEAFF. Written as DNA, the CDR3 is TGTGCCACCAGCAGAGAGTCAGGGCTAGATGAAGCTTTCTTT.

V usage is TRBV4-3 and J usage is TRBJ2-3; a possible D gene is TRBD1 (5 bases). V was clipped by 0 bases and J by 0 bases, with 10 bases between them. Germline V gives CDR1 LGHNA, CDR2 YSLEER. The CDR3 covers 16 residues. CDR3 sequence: CASSQDTGESTDTQYF. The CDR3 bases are TGCGCCAGCAGCCAAGATACAGGCGAAAGCACAGATACGCAGTATTTT.

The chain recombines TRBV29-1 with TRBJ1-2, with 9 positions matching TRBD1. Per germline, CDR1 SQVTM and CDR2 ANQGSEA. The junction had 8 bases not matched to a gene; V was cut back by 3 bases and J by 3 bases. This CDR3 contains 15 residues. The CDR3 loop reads CSVETQDRGYYGYTF. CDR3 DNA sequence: TGCAGCGTTGAGACCCAGGACAGGGGCTACTATGGCTACACCTTC.